This entry lists 13 T cell receptor beta chains sequenced from one sample in a study of CD8 T cells in ankylosing spondylitis. Points from the study as a whole: Ankylosing spondylitis blood seemed to carry a telltale TCR beta motif made of eight or nine highly homologous variants.

No antigen has been assigned to these receptors. MiXCR, applied by TCRdb to the 5' RACE reads, yields one record per CDR3 protein. The table lists 400,000 to 450,000 distinct CDR3 sequences, more than 15% of them singletons, with approximately 0.97% in the top ten. Sequenced input: blood, either unsorted or a sorted T cell fraction (not recorded which). The source of these receptors is a male donor with ankylosing spondylitis.

This clonotype was detected only a few times. The V call is TRBV10-1, the J call TRBJ2-5, with D possibly matching TRBD1 (7 bases). Germline CDR1 and CDR2: WNHNN and SYGVQD (reference sequence). CDR3 length equals 15 residues. V was cut by 5 bases and J by 4 bases, with 17 bases left in between. CDR3 in amino acids: CASSKGGEGGETQYF. In nucleotides, the CDR3 is TGCGCCAGCAGTAAAGGGGGCGAGGGAGGAGAGACCCAGTACTTC.

CDR3 region: CASSVSGTFGKAFF. In DNA, the CDR3 is TGTGCCAGCAGTGTCTCCGGGACATTCGGAAAAGCTTTCTTT. The chain carries TRBV28 and TRBJ1-1, with TRBD1 as a possible D gene (6 bases). The V and J ends lost 5 bases and 9 bases respectively, with 19 bases between them. The CDR3 is made up of 14 amino acids. Germline CDR1 MDHEN, CDR2 SYDVKM.

This clonotype showed up just a few times. J is TRBJ1-1 and V is TRBV6-2 or TRBV6-3; no reliable D call. V was pared by 6 bases and J by 1 base, with 12 bases between. The germline V gene encodes CDR1 MNHEY and CDR2 SVGEGT. The CDR3 length is 14 residues. The CDR3 sequence: CASRGTQKNTEAFF. As DNA, the CDR3 is TGTGCCAGCAGGGGCACACAGAAGAACACTGAAGCTTTCTTT.

The genes are TRBV5-6 and TRBJ2-4, with TRBD1 as a possible D gene (6 bases). Trimming removed 5 bases at V and 7 bases at J, with 13 bases between. The CDR3 spans 13 residues. In germline, CDR1 is SGHDT, CDR2 YYEEEE. CDR3 in amino acids: CASSRNQGNIQYF. The CDR3 DNA reads as TGTGCCAGCAGTCGTAACCAGGGGAACATTCAGTACTTC.

The V and J genes are TRBV20-1 and TRBJ2-3; 7 bases are a match to TRBD2. CDR3 length equals 15 residues. Germline CDR1 reads DFQATT; CDR2 reads SNEGSKA (reference sequence). Germline trimming cut 5 bases from V and 1 base from J; bases unmatched to any gene: 9. The CDR3 sequence: CSAPSSGKRTDTQYF. CDR3 DNA sequence: TGCAGTGCTCCCTCTAGCGGCAAACGCACAGATACGCAGTATTTT.

The V gene is TRBV10-3, the J gene TRBJ2-7; possible D gene TRBD1, 6 bases. The V gene lost 10 bases and the J gene lost 6 bases, with 19 bases spanning the gap. Germline V gives CDR1 ENHRY, CDR2 SYGVKD. The CDR3 covers 13 residues. The CDR3 bases are TGTGCCACGTCGGGACCAGGGGCCGGCGAGCAGTACTTC. Translating gives CATSGPGAGEQYF.

This chain connects TRBV20-1 to TRBJ1-2; maybe TRBD1 (5 bases). Germline V gene data show CDR1 as DFQATT and CDR2 as SNEGSKA (reference sequence). This CDR3 has 11 residues. Between the trimmed V and J ends, which lost 1 base and 6 bases, there was a span of 6 bases. CDR3 region: CSARAGNGYTF. CDR3 sequence (DNA): TGCAGTGCTAGAGCAGGGAATGGCTACACCTTC.

This clonotype was detected many times. The V and J genes are TRBV29-1 and TRBJ2-1, with 8 bases lining up with TRBD2. This CDR3 has 15 residues. Losses at the gene ends were 3 bases for V and 4 bases for J; bases not matched to a gene: 8. The germline V gene has CDR1 SQVTM and CDR2 ANQGSEA. CDR3 sequence reads: CSVDSTSGIYNEQFF. The CDR3 DNA reads TGCAGCGTTGACTCCACTAGCGGAATATACAATGAGCAGTTCTTC.

This chain joins TRBV6-2 or TRBV6-3 and TRBJ1-2, with 8 nucleotides matching TRBD1. Germline V gene lookup returns CDR1 MNHEY and CDR2 SVGEGT. Trimming removed 6 bases from V and 4 bases from J; junction bases left unmatched: 10. This CDR3 contains 15 residues. The CDR3 loop reads CASRPDRVMSYGYTF. The CDR3, as DNA: TGTGCCAGCAGGCCGGACAGGGTGATGAGCTATGGCTACACCTTC.

Only a few counts were recorded for this clonotype. The CDR3 protein is CASSPDRVTNTEAFF. The DNA for the CDR3 is TGCGCCAGCAGCCCGGACAGGGTGACCAACACTGAAGCTTTCTTT. The V and J genes are TRBV5-1 and TRBJ1-1; 8 bases are shared with TRBD1. The CDR3 runs to 15 residues. With V trimmed by 4 bases and J by 2 bases, 7 bases remained unmatched. Germline assignment: CDR1 SGHRS and CDR2 YFSETQ.

As for this clonotype: A junction boundary mismatches the germline segment, possibly from a read error. This chain joins TRBV7-3 and TRBJ1-1; D may be TRBD1 (5 bases). This CDR3 has 14 residues. Germline loops: CDR1 SGHTA, CDR2 FQGTGA. The CDR3 nucleotides read TGTGCCAGCAGCTTAAATAAGGGACTCACTGAAGTTTTCTTT. It specifies CASSLNKGLTEVFF.

This rearrangement joins TRBV29-1 to TRBJ2-3, with a weak D call TRBD1 (6 bases). V gave up 4 bases and J gave up 5 bases, with 7 bases separating them. In germline, CDR1 is SQVTM, CDR2 ANQGSEA. This CDR3 has 11 residues. CDR3 in amino acids: CSVGGGDTQYF. The CDR3 coding sequence is TGCAGCGTTGGAGGGGGAGATACGCAGTATTTT.

This chain connects TRBV7-3 to TRBJ2-5; TRBD2 is a possible D gene (5 bases). V was clipped by 5 bases and J by 5 bases, with 18 bases between them. Germline-derived CDR1 and CDR2 are SGHTA and FQGTGA. The CDR3 is 15 residues long. The CDR3 DNA follows: TGTGCCAGCAGCCCCACCCGGGAACGTATCGAGACCCAGTACTTC. It encodes CASSPTRERIETQYF.